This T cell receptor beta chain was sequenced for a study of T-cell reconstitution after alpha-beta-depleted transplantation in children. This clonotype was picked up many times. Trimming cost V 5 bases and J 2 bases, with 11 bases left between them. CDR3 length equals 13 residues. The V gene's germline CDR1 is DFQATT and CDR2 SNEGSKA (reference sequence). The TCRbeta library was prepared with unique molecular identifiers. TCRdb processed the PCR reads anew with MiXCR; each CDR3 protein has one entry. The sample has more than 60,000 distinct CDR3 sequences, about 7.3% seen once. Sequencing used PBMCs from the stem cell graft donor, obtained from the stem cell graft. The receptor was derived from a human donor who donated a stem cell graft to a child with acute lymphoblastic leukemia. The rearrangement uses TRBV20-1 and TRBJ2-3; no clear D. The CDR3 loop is CSAPRSDTDTQYF. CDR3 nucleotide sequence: TGCAGTGCTCCCAGGTCCGACACAGATACGCAGTATTTT.